Each of the 15 T cell receptor beta chains below was sequenced from the same sample in a study of Ad26.COV2.S vaccination and SARS-CoV-2 variants. Treatment defined: some 20 received Ad26.COV2.S at low or high dose, single or two shots; several received placebo; per-sample allocation not given. Samples were taken on day 63 after the first vaccine or placebo injection. TCRdb keeps only in-frame clones here, not all; method: immunoSEQ multiplex PCR. The sample consists of hundreds of thousands of clones, over 80% of them appearing once. This sample comprised peripheral blood, obtained in a trial of Ad26.COV2.S vaccine versus placebo. The receptors come from a person between 18 and 59 years old who received the Ad26.COV2.S COVID-19 vaccine or a placebo.

J is TRBJ2-2 and V is TRBV24-1, with 7 bases lining up with TRBD1. Germline V gives CDR1 KGHDR, CDR2 SFDVKD. V dropped 4 bases and J dropped 14; count of bases not matched to a gene: 15. The CDR3 loop spans 15 amino acids. For the CDR3, the DNA is TGTGCCACCAGTGAGACAGACAGGGTTCGGCCCGGACTGTTTTTT. Its protein product is CATSETDRVRPGLFF.

In its sample, this clone was seen a few times. The chain has TRBV4-1 and TRBJ2-5; 7 nucleotides line up with TRBD2. Germline values: CDR1 MGHRA, CDR2 YSYEKL. This CDR3 contains 13 residues. V lost 5 bases to trimming and J lost 9 bases; unmatched junction nucleotides: 9. This CDR3 reads CASSTGLEGAQYF. The CDR3 DNA follows: TGCGCCAGCAGCACTGGACTAGAAGGGGCCCAGTACTTC.

The CDR3 loop is CASSKGTGRDTQYF. The CDR3 nucleotides are TGTGCCAGCAGCAAGGGGACAGGCCGAGATACGCAGTATTTT. The chain uses TRBV21-1 and TRBJ2-3; TRBD1 was called by the table and not checked on the DNA. TRBV21-1 is marked as a pseudogene. The CDR3 is 14 amino acids.

The chain couples TRBV11-2 to TRBJ1-6, with TRBD1 identical over 8 bases. V shed 4 bases and J 10 bases; nucleotides not matched to a gene: 6. Germline V lookup: CDR1 SGHAT, CDR2 FQNNGV. The CDR3 runs to 14 residues. The CDR3 loop reads CASSSSGGRSPLHF. CDR3 in DNA: TGTGCCAGCAGCTCATCAGGGGGCCGGTCACCCCTCCACTTT.

The J gene is TRBJ1-4, the V gene TRBV30; unclear D gene. The CDR3 covers 13 residues. V was cut by 5 bases and J by 2 bases, with 9 bases left in between. Germline V lookup: CDR1 GTSNPN, CDR2 SVGIG (reference sequence). The CDR3 DNA reads TGTGCCTGGGCGCGTGTTACTAATGAAAAACTGTTTTTT. It yields the protein CAWARVTNEKLFF.

The chain employs TRBV4-3 and TRBJ2-7; tentatively, D is TRBD2 (6 bases). V gave up 0 bases and J gave up 3 bases, with 9 bases separating them. Germline lookup yields CDR1 LGHNA and CDR2 YSLEER. The CDR3 is 14 residues long. CDR3: CASSQDQGGYEQYF. The CDR3 bases are TGCGCCAGCAGCCAAGATCAGGGAGGCTACGAGCAGTACTTC.

The chain links TRBV4-3 to TRBJ2-3; D gene unclear. Trimming removed 1 base at V and 2 bases at J, with 10 bases between. The CDR3 length is 15 residues. Germline CDR1 reads LGHNA; CDR2 reads YSLEER. The CDR3, as DNA: TGCGCCAGCAGCCAAGGGTCAGGTCCCACAGATACGCAGTATTTT. Translated: CASSQGSGPTDTQYF.

The gene calls are TRBV27 and TRBJ1-2; a weak D match, TRBD1 (6 bases). Germline loops: CDR1 MNHEY, CDR2 SMNVEV (reference sequence). This CDR3 is 14 amino acids long. Trimming shortened V by 4 bases and J by 5 bases, and 14 bases separated the two germline ends. The CDR3 DNA sequence: TGTGCCAGCAGTTGGGCAAAGGGGGTGTATGGCTACACCTTC. This encodes CASSWAKGVYGYTF.

The rearrangement uses TRBV29-1 and TRBJ1-2; 8 bases map to TRBD1. Germline CDR1 and CDR2: SQVTM and ANQGSEA. V shed 7 bases, J shed 4 bases, and the junction held 17 bases outside the gene matches. CDR3 size: 16 residues. CDR3 loop: CSATDAITGTGYGYTF. For the CDR3, the DNA is TGCAGCGCAACCGATGCCATCACCGGGACAGGCTATGGCTACACCTTC.

The chain combines TRBV27 with TRBJ1-2; D is possibly TRBD1 (6 bases). The V gene lost 5 bases and the J gene lost 7 bases, with 17 bases spanning the gap. CDR1 and CDR2 from the germline V gene are MNHEY and SMNVEV (reference sequence). The CDR3 has 14 amino acids. CDR3 protein: CASSRWAGETGYTF. As DNA, the CDR3 is TGTGCCAGCAGTCGGTGGGCAGGGGAGACTGGCTACACCTTC.

The J gene is TRBJ2-7, the V gene TRBV4-1, with a weak D call TRBD1 (5 bases). CDR3 length: 16 residues. Trimming left V 1 base short and J 0 bases short, with 13 bases between. Germline V gene lookup returns CDR1 MGHRA and CDR2 YSYEKL. The CDR3 nucleotides are TGCGCCAGCAGCCAAGTACCCGGACAAAGCTCCTACGAGCAGTACTTC. Translating it yields CASSQVPGQSSYEQYF.

This clone was counted once. V usage is TRBV6-5 and J usage is TRBJ2-1; no clear D gene. The CDR3 consists of 15 residues. Germline loops: CDR1 MNHEY, CDR2 SVGAGI. Trimming shortened V by 0 bases and J by 4 bases, and 10 bases separated the two germline ends. The CDR3 region has the DNA TGTGCCAGCAGTTACTCGAATCGGCTGTACAATGAGCAGTTCTTC. As protein: CASSYSNRLYNEQFF.

This clone was counted a single time. The chain is built from TRBV4-1 and TRBJ2-2; D not certain. CDR3 length: 17 residues. Germline-derived CDR1 and CDR2 are MGHRA and YSYEKL. Trimming removed 4 bases at V and 4 bases at J, with 19 bases between. The CDR3 DNA follows: TGCGCCAGCAGCCCCCTCCTTGGCGTCCCGGTCACCGGGGAGCTGTTTTTT. This translates into CASSPLLGVPVTGELFF.

The CDR3 DNA reads as TGTGCCAGTGGGAAAGCTAGCGGGACAAGCTCCTACGAGCAGTACTTC. Translated, it gives CASGKASGTSSYEQYF. V usage is TRBV19 and J usage is TRBJ2-7; TRBD2 matches 9 bases. With V trimmed by 8 bases and J by 0 bases, 11 bases remained unmatched. Germline values: CDR1 LNHDA, CDR2 SQIVND (reference sequence). The CDR3 has 16 residues.

The chain carries TRBV6-1 and TRBJ2-2, with 11 bases that match TRBD1. The CDR3 runs 18 residues. V lost 0 bases, J lost 4 bases, and 7 bases stayed unmatched. Germline-derived CDR1 and CDR2 are MNHNS and SASEGT. As DNA, the CDR3 is TGTGCCAGCAGTGAAGCAAAATGGGGACAGGGGGGCACCGGGGAGCTGTTTTTT. Translating it yields CASSEAKWGQGGTGELFF.